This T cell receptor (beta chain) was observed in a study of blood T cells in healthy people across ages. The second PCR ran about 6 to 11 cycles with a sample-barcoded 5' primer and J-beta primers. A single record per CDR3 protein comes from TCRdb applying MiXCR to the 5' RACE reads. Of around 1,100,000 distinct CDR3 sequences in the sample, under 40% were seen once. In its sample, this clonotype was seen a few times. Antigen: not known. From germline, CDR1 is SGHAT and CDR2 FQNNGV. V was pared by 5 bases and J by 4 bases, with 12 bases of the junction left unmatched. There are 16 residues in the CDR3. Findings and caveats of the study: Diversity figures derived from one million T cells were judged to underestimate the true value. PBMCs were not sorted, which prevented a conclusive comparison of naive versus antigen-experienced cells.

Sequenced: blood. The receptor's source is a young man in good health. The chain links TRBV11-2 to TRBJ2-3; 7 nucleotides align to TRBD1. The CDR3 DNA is TGTGCCAGCAGCGCTGCAGGGGGACGTTTTGCAGATACGCAGTATTTT. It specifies CASSAAGGRFADTQYF.